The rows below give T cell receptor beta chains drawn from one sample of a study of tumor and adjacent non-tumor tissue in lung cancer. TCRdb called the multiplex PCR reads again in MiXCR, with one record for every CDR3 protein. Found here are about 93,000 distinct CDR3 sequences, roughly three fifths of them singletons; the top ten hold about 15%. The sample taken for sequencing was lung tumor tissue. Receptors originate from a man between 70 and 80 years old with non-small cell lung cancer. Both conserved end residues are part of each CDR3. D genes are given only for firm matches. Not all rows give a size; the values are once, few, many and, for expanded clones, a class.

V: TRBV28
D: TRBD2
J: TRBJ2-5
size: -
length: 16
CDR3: CASSLGVAGPSAAQYF
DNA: TGTGCCAGCAGTTTAGGAGTAGCGGGGCCCTCTGCGGCCCAGTACTTC

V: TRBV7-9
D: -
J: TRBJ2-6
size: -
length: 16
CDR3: CANSQKGTSGANVLTF
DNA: TGTGCCAACAGCCAAAAAGGGACCTCTGGGGCCAACGTCCTGACTTTC

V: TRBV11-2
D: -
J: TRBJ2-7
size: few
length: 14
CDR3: CASSREVLTYEQYF
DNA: TGTGCCAGCAGCAGGGAAGTGTTGACCTACGAGCAGTACTTC

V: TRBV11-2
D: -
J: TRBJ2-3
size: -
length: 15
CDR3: CASSPTGVRTDTHYF
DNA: TGTGCCAGTAGCCCCACAGGAGTCCGTACAGATACGCACTATTTT